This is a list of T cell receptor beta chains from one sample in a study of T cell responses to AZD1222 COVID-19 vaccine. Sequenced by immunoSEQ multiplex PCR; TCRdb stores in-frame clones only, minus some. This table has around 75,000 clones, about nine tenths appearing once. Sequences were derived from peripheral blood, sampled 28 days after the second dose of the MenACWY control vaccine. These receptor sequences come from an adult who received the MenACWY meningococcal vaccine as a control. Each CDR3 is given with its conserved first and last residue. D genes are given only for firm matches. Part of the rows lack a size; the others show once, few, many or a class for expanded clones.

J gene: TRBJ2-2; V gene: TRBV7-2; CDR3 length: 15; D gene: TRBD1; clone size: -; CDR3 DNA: TGTGCCAGCAGCGTCCGGACAGGGGGCCACGGGGAGCTGTTTTTT; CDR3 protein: CASSVRTGGHGELFF
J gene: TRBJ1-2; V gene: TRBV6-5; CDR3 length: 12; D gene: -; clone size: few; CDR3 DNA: TGTGCCACCCAACAGGGTAGCTATGGCTACACCTTC; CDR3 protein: CATQQGSYGYTF
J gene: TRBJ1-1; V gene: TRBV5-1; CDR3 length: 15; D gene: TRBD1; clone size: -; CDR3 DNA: TGCGCCAGCAGCCAGGGGACAGGGGGGAACACTGAAGCTTTCTTT; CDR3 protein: CASSQGTGGNTEAFF
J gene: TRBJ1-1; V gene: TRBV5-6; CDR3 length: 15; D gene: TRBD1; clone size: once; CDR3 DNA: TGTGCCAGCAGCTTGGGGACAGGGGGCCACGCTGAAGCTTTCTTT; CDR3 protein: CASSLGTGGHAEAFF
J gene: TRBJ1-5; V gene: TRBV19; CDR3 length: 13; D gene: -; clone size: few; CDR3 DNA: TGTGCCAGTAGTATAGTTCCCAATCAGCCCCAGCATTTT; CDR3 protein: CASSIVPNQPQHF
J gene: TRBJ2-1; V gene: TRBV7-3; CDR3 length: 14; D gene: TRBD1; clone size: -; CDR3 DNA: TGTGCCAGCAGCCCCGGGACAGGGTCCAATGAGCAGTTCTTC; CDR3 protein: CASSPGTGSNEQFF
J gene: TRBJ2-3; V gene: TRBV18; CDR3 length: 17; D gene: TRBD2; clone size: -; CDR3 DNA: TGTGCCAGCTCACCCATCTTGGTAGCGGGGATCACAGATACGCAGTATTTT; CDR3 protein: CASSPILVAGITDTQYF
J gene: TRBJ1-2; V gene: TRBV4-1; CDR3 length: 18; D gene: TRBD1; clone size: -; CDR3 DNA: TGCGCCAGCAGCCAGGTCTCCGGGACAGGACGACATAACTATGGCTACACCTTC; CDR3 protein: CASSQVSGTGRHNYGYTF
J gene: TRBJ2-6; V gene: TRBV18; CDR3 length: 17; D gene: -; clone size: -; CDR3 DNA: TGTGCCAGCTCACCAGGACAGTTTTCCTCTGGGGCCAACGTCCTGACTTTC; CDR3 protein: CASSPGQFSSGANVLTF
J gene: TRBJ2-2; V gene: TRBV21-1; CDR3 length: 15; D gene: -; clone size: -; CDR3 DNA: TGTGCCAGCAGCAAAGCGCAGCCTAACACCGGGGAGCTGTTTTTT; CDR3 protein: CASSKAQPNTGELFF
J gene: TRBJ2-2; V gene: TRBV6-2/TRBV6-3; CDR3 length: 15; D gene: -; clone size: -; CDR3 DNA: TGTGCCAGCAGTCAGACAGGAGTCGGCACCGGGGAGCTGTTTTTT; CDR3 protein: CASSQTGVGTGELFF
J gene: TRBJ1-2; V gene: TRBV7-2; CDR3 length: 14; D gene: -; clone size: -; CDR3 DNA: TGTGCCAGCAGCCTCGCCCCGGAAGTGCCGGACTACACCTTC; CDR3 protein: CASSLAPEVPDYTF
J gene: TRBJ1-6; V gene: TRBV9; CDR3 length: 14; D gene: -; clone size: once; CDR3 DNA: TGTGCCAGCAAGTCGTCGACAGGCAATTCACCCCTCCACTTT; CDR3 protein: CASKSSTGNSPLHF
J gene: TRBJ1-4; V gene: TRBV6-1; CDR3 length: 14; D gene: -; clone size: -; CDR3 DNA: TGTGCCAGCAGTGAAACAAGGACTAATGAAAAACTGTTTTTT; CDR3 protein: CASSETRTNEKLFF
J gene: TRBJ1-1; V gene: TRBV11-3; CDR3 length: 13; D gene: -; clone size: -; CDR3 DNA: TGTGCCAGCAGCGGGGAAGGGAAGAATAAAGCTTTCTTT; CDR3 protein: CASSGEGKNKAFF
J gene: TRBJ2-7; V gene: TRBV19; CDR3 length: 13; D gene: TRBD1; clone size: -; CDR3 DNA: TGTGCCCCCCTGAGACAGGGGCTCTTCGAGCAGTACTTC; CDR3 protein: CAPLRQGLFEQYF
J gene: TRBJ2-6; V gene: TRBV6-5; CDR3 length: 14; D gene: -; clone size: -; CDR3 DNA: TGTGCCAGCAGCCGGAGGTCTGGGGCCAACGTCCTGACTTTC; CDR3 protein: CASSRRSGANVLTF
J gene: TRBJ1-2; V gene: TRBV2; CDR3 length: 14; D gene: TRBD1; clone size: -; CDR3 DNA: TGTGCCAGCAGTGAAGAAGACAGGGCCCATGGCTACACCTTC; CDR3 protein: CASSEEDRAHGYTF
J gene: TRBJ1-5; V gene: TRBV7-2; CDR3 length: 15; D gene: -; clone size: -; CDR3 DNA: TGTGCCAGCAGCTTAGACGGACGGAGCAATCAGCCCCAGCATTTT; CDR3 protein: CASSLDGRSNQPQHF
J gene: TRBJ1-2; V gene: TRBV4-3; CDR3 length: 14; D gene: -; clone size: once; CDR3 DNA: TGCGCCAGCAGCCAAGAACGGGGAGCCTATGGCTACACCTTC; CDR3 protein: CASSQERGAYGYTF
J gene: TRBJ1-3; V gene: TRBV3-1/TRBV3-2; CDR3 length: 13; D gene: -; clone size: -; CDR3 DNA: TGTGCCAGCAGCCGAAGCTCTGGAAACACCATATATTTT; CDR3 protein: CASSRSSGNTIYF
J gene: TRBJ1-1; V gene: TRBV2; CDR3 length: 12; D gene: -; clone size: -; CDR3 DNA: TGTGCCAGCAGTCGATGGGACACTGAAGCTTTCTTT; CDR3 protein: CASSRWDTEAFF
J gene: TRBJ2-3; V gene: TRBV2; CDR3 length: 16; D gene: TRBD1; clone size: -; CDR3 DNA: TGTGCCAGCAGTGAAGCGGGGACAGTCCGCCGGGATACGCAGTATTTT; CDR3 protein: CASSEAGTVRRDTQYF
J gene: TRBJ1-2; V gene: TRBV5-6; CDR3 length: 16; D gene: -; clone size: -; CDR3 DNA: TGTGCCAGCAGCGGCGGGGGCGCGGGGGGGACGACCGGCTACACCTTC; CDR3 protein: CASSGGGAGGTTGYTF
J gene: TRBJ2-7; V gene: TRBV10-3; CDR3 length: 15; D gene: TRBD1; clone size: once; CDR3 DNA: TGTGCCATCAGTGAGGGACAGGGGGGAGGCTACGAGCAGTACTTC; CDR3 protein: CAISEGQGGGYEQYF
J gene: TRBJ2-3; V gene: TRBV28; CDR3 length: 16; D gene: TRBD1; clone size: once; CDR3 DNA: TGTGCCAGCGCAAGCTCCGGGACAGGGGGCCCAGATACGCAGTATTTT; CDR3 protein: CASASSGTGGPDTQYF
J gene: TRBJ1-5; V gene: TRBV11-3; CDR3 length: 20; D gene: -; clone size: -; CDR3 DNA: TGTGCCAGCAGCTTAGACACCGGGACAACCCAATTAAGCCCGATTCAGCCCCAGCATTTT; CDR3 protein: CASSLDTGTTQLSPIQPQHF
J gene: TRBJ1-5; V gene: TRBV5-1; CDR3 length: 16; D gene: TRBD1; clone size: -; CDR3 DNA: TGCGCCAGCCGACCCGGGGAGGGGGCGAGCAATCAGCCCCAGCATTTT; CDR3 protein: CASRPGEGASNQPQHF
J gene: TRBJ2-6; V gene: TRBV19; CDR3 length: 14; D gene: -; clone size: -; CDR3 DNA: TGTGCCAGTAGTGCAGGGGTAGGGGCCAACGTCCTGACTTTC; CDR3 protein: CASSAGVGANVLTF
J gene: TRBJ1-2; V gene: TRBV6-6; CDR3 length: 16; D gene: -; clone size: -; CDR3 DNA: TGTGCCAGCAGCCTTACCCCCGTGGGGGAGGCCTATGGCTACACCTTC; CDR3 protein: CASSLTPVGEAYGYTF
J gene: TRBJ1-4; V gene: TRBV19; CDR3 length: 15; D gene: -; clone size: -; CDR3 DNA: TGTGCCAGTAGTATTTTGGGCAGTAGGGGTGAAAAACTGTTTTTT; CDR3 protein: CASSILGSRGEKLFF
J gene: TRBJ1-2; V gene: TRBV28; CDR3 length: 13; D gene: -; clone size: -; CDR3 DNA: TGTGCCAGCAGTTTGGGGGACATACGGGGCTACACCTTC; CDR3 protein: CASSLGDIRGYTF
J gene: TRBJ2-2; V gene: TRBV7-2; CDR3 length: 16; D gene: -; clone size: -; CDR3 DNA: TGTGCCAGCAGCCCCCGGACCCGAGCGAACACCGGGGAGCTGTTTTTT; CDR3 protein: CASSPRTRANTGELFF
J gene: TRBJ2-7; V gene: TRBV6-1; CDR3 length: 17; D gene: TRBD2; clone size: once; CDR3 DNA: TGTGCCAGCAGTGCCGCCCGGCTAGCGGGGGGACCGAACGAGCAGTACTTC; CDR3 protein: CASSAARLAGGPNEQYF
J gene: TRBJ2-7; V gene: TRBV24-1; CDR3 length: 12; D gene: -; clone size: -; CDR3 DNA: TGTGCCACCAGTGATTTCGGGAACGAGCAGTACTTC; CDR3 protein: CATSDFGNEQYF
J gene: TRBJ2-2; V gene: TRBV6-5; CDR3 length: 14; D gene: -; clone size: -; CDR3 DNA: TGTGCCAGCGGGAACGACAGGAACGCGAAGGAGCTGTTTTTT; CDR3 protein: CASGNDRNAKELFF
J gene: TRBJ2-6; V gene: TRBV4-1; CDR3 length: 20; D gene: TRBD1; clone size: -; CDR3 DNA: TGCGCCAGCAGCCCCGCGAATCCGGGACAGGGGGTCTCTGGGGCCAACGTCCTGACTTTC; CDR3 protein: CASSPANPGQGVSGANVLTF
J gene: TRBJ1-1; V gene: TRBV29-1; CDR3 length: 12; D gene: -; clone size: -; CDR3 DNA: TGCAGCGTTGAGGTCACAGACACTGAAGCTTTCTTT; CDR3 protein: CSVEVTDTEAFF
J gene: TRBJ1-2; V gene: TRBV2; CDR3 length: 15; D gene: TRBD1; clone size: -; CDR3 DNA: TGTGCCAGCAGCCTTCGGACAGGCGGATCCTATGGCTACACCTTC; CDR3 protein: CASSLRTGGSYGYTF
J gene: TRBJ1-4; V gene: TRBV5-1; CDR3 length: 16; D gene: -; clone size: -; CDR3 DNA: TGCGCCAGCAGGTCGGCCGGGGCCCTACCCAATGAAAAACTGTTTTTT; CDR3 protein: CASRSAGALPNEKLFF
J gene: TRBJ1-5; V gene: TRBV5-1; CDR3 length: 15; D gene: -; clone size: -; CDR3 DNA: TGCGCCAGCAGCTTGGAAGGACAGCGAGATCAGCCCCAGCATTTT; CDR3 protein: CASSLEGQRDQPQHF
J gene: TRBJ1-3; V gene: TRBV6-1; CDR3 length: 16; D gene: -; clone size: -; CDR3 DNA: TGTGCCAGCAGTGTTTCGGGCAGGCCCCCTGGAAACACCATATATTTT; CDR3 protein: CASSVSGRPPGNTIYF
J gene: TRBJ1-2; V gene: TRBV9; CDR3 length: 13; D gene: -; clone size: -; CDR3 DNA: TGTGCCAGCAGCGTAGCTAACGGCTATGGCTACACCTTC; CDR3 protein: CASSVANGYGYTF
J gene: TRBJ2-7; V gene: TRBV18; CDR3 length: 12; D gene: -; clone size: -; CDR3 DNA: TGTGCCAGCTCCGAACAGGGAGACGAGCAGTACTTC; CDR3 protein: CASSEQGDEQYF
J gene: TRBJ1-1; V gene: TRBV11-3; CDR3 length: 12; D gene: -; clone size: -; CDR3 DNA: TGTGCCAGCAGCTTTTCGGGTACTGAAGCTTTCTTT; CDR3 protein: CASSFSGTEAFF
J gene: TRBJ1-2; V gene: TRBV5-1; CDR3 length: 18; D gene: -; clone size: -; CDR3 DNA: TGCGCCAGCAGCTTGTCGGCGACGACACAGGGAGGCATCTATGGCTACACCTTC; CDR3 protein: CASSLSATTQGGIYGYTF
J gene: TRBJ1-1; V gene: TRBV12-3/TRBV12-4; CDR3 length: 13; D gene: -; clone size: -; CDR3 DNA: TGTGCCAGCAGTTTAGGGACAACGCTTGAAGCTTTCTTT; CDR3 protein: CASSLGTTLEAFF
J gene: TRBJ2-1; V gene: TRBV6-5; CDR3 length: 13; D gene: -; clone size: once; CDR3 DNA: TGTGCCAGCAGTTACAATACCCAAGGGAGGCAGTTCTTC; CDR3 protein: CASSYNTQGRQFF
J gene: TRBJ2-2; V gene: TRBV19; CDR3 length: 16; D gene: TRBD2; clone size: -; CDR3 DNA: TGTGCCAGTAGTCCTAGCGGGGGGGCGAACACCGGGGAGCTGTTTTTT; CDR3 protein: CASSPSGGANTGELFF
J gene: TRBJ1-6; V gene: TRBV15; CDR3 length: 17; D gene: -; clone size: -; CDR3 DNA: TGTGCCACCAGCTTCCCGGGGGGCCTAGAATATAATTCACCCCTCCACTTT; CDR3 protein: CATSFPGGLEYNSPLHF
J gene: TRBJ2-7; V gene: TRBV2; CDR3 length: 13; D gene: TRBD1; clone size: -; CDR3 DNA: TGTGCCAGCAGTCAACAGGGGGGAACGGAACAGTACTTC; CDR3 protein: CASSQQGGTEQYF
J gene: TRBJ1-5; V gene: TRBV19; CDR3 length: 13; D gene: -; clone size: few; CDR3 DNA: TGTGCCAGTAGTATCTCTGGCAATCAGCCCCAGCATTTT; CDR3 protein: CASSISGNQPQHF
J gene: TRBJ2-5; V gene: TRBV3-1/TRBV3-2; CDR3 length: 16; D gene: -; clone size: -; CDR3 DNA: TGTGCCAGCAGCCAAGGGAAAGGCATGCACCAAGAGACCCAGTACTTC; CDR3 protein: CASSQGKGMHQETQYF
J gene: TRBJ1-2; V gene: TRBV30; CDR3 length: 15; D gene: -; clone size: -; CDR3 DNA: TGTGCCTGGAGTGTAATCCCCGCGGAAAGGAATGGCTACACCTTC; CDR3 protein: CAWSVIPAERNGYTF
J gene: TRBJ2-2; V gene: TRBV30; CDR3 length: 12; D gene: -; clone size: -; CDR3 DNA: TGTGCCTGGAGCGACATTAGCGGGGAGCTGTTTTTT; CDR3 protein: CAWSDISGELFF
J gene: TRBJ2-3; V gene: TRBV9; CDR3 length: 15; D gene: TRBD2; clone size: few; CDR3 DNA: TGTGCCAGCAGCGTGACTAGCGGGGTCTCAGATACGCAGTATTTT; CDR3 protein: CASSVTSGVSDTQYF
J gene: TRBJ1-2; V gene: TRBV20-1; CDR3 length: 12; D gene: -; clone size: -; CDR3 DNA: TGCAGTGCTAGTTCGGGAGTCAGTGGCTACACCTTC; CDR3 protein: CSASSGVSGYTF
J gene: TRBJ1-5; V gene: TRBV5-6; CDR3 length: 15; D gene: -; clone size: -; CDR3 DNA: TGTGCCAGCAGCTTGGAAGGACAGCGGATTCAGCCCCAGCATTTT; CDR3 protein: CASSLEGQRIQPQHF
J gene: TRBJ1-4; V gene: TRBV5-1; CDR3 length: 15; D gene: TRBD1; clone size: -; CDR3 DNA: TGCGCCAGCAGCTTGGGGGACAGCACCAATGAAAAACTGTTTTTT; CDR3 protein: CASSLGDSTNEKLFF
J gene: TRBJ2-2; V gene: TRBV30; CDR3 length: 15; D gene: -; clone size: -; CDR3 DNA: TGTGCCTGGACTATGTTGACAGTTAACACCGGGGAGCTGTTTTTT; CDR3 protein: CAWTMLTVNTGELFF